This T cell receptor (beta chain) emerged from a study of cytomegalovirus exposure and HLA in healthy donors. Primers included in the PCR were 60 Vbeta and 13 Jbeta primers. Sequenced by immunoSEQ multiplex PCR; TCRdb stores in-frame clones only, minus some. The sample gives about 130,000 clones, roughly 80% of which show up once; 0.95% to 1.5% is in the top ten. The CDR3 runs 15 residues. V lost 1 base and J lost 8, with 18 bases in between. Germline V gene data show CDR1 as SQVTM and CDR2 as ANQGSEA. This clone was observed once. This TCR derives from a boy between 10 and 17 years old in good health and CMV-seronegative. V gene TRBV29-1 combines with J gene TRBJ2-1; TRBD2 might be the D (7 bases). The sequenced material came from PBMCs. The CDR3: CSVEGLAGEGDEQFF. The CDR3 DNA follows: TGCAGCGTTGAAGGCTTAGCGGGTGAGGGGGATGAGCAGTTCTTC.